The 15 T cell receptor beta chains listed next were all sequenced from one sample in a study of beta chain features in type 1 diabetes. General study points: Type 1 diabetes patients had moderately but significantly shorter TCRB CDR3s in all four CD4+ subsets.

Sequencing targeted expressed TCRB transcripts, as all isolated RNA had been reverse transcribed. The assay was immunoSEQ multiplex PCR, and TCRdb's table has in-frame clones only and misses some. The sample records around 70,000 clones, approximately 50% being singletons. Their antigens remain unidentified. Sequencing input: central memory CD4+ T cells from blood. The receptors were gathered from a man between 25 and 39 years old with type 1 diabetes.

A word on this clone: Other DNA sequences of this sample code for an identical CDR3. The chain links TRBV15 to TRBJ2-3; D may be TRBD1 (6 bases). There are 16 residues in the CDR3. Trimming left V 1 base short and J 1 base short, with 12 bases between. CDR1 is LNHNV, CDR2 YYDKDF, per germline (reference sequence). The CDR3 is CATSRGAGVGTDTQYF. The CDR3 DNA reads TGTGCCACCAGCAGAGGGGCAGGGGTAGGCACAGATACGCAGTATTTT.

The chain has TRBV4-1 and TRBJ2-2, with 8 bases lining up with TRBD1. Germline-derived CDR1 and CDR2 are MGHRA and YSYEKL. The CDR3 extends over 19 amino acids. V shed 1 base and J 0 bases; nucleotides not matched to a gene: 10. As DNA, the CDR3 is TGCGCCAGCAGCCAAGGCCAGGGGGCAGCCACCGCGAACACCGGGGAGCTGTTTTTT. Translating it yields CASSQGQGAATANTGELFF.

The chain couples TRBV5-1 to TRBJ2-7; 9 nucleotides match TRBD2. J was trimmed by 0 bases and V by 4 bases; bases with no gene match: 11. The CDR3 is 17 amino acids. The V gene's germline CDR1 is SGHRS and CDR2 YFSETQ. The CDR3 spells CASSTGASGILSYEQYF. DNA of the CDR3: TGCGCCAGCAGCACTGGAGCTAGCGGGATCCTCTCCTACGAGCAGTACTTC.

The chain uses TRBV11-2 and TRBJ2-7; 8 bases are a match to TRBD1. CDR1 and CDR2 from the germline V gene are SGHAT and FQNNGV. This CDR3 is built from 15 residues. V trimming: 2 bases; J trimming: 4 bases; junction bases outside the gene matches: 7. CDR3 sequence (DNA): TGTGCCAGCAGCTTACCGCAGGGGGCGCGATACGAGCAGTACTTC. It yields the protein CASSLPQGARYEQYF. The whole variable domain, filled in from reference TRBV11-2 and TRBJ2-7, reads EAGVAQSPRYKIIEKRQSVAFWCNPISGHATLYWYQQILGQGPKLLIQFQNNGVVDDSQLPKDRFSAERLKGVDSTLKIQPAKLEDSAVYLCASSLPQGARYEQYFGPGTRLTVT.

The genes are TRBV6-1 and TRBJ1-6; TRBD1 agrees at 7 bases. This CDR3 contains 16 residues. CDR1 and CDR2 (germline): MNHNS, SASEGT. The V gene end was trimmed by 2 bases and the J gene end by 6 bases; junction bases not matched to a gene: 7. CDR3 residues: CASSEFTGTVNSPLHF. The CDR3 DNA sequence: TGTGCCAGCAGTGAATTCACCGGGACAGTTAATTCACCCCTCCACTTT.

This clone was picked up a small number of times. The rearrangement joins TRBV5-4 to TRBJ2-1, with D possibly TRBD1 on 6 matching bases. Trimming took 4 bases from V and 5 from J, leaving 16 bases between them. CDR1 SGHNT and CDR2 YYREEE come from the germline V gene (reference sequence). There are 15 residues in the CDR3. CDR3 residues: CASSPPGQQNNEQFF. Written as DNA, the CDR3 is TGTGCCAGCAGCCCCCCCGGACAGCAAAACAATGAGCAGTTCTTC.

The chain employs TRBV29-1 and TRBJ2-6; TRBD1 agrees at 7 bases. From germline, CDR1 is SQVTM and CDR2 ANQGSEA. This CDR3 has 17 amino acids. V lost 6 bases to trimming and J lost 0 bases; unmatched junction nucleotides: 11. CDR3 sequence reads: CSVEPGTDSSGANVLTF. The CDR3 DNA reads TGCAGCGTAGAGCCTGGGACAGATAGCTCTGGGGCCAACGTCCTGACTTTC. Looking up the rest from reference TRBV29-1 and TRBJ2-6 gives the full variable domain: SAVISQKPSRDICQRGTSLTIQCQVDSQVTMMFWYRQQPGQSLTLIATANQGSEATYESGFVIDKFPISRPNLTFSTLTVSNMSPEDSSIYLCSVEPGTDSSGANVLTFGAGSRLTVL.

The V gene is TRBV19, the J gene TRBJ2-7, with 9 bases aligning to TRBD1. Per germline, CDR1 LNHDA and CDR2 SQIVND (reference sequence). The CDR3 consists of 17 residues. J gave up 2 bases and V 5 bases, and 13 bases lay outside the gene matches. CDR3 nucleotide sequence: TGTGCCAGTAGTGTGGGACAGGGTGGGCAAGGGGCCTACGAGCAGTACTTC. Its translation is CASSVGQGGQGAYEQYF.

The gene calls are TRBV19 and TRBJ1-5, with 7 nucleotides matching TRBD1. The CDR3 covers 14 residues. The V gene end was trimmed by 5 bases and the J gene end by 5 bases; junction bases not matched to a gene: 6. Germline loops: CDR1 LNHDA, CDR2 SQIVND (reference sequence). The CDR3 DNA reads TGTGCCAGTAGTTTACCAGGGGGAGATCAGCCCCAGCATTTT. Protein product: CASSLPGGDQPQHF. Complete variable domain (other parts from reference TRBV19 and TRBJ1-5): DGGITQSPKYLFRKEGQNVTLSCEQNLNHDAMYWYRQDPGQGLRLIYYSQIVNDFQKGDIAEGYSVSREKKESFPLTVTSAQKNPTAFYLCASSLPGGDQPQHFGDGTRLSIL.

The chain employs TRBV5-1 and TRBJ1-1; D is unresolved. The CDR3 extends over 14 amino acids. Germline loops: CDR1 SGHRS, CDR2 YFSETQ. The ends were cut back, 4 bases at V and 1 base at J, with 11 bases in the middle. The CDR3: CASSTRPGNTEAFF. In nucleotides, the CDR3 is TGCGCCAGCAGCACCCGCCCGGGGAACACTGAAGCTTTCTTT.

The CDR3 protein is CASSPQGGRNEKLFF. CDR3 nucleotide sequence: TGCGCCAGCAGCCCCCAGGGAGGGCGAAATGAAAAACTGTTTTTT. This chain uses TRBV5-1 with TRBJ1-4; a possible D gene is TRBD1 (5 bases). This CDR3 contains 15 residues. V gave up 4 bases and J gave up 5 bases, with 15 bases separating them. Germline CDR1 and CDR2: SGHRS and YFSETQ.

This clone was detected only a few times. At the DNA level, this CDR3 is encoded by other sequences in the same sample as well. The chain carries TRBV7-9 and TRBJ2-2; TRBD2 agrees at 14 bases. CDR3 length: 16 amino acids. V gave up 4 bases and J gave up 5 bases; unmatched junction bases: 3. Germline CDR1 and CDR2: SEHNR and FQNEAQ (reference sequence). Here the CDR3 reads CASSSGLAGGTGELFF. CDR3 coding DNA: TGTGCCAGCAGCTCCGGACTAGCGGGAGGAACCGGGGAGCTGTTTTTT. The full variable domain, completed using reference TRBV7-9 and TRBJ2-2, is DTGVSQNPRHKITKRGQNVTFRCDPISEHNRLYWYRQTLGQGPEFLTYFQNEAQLEKSRLLSDRFSAERPKGSFSTLEIQRTEQGDSAMYLCASSSGLAGGTGELFFGEGSRLTVL.

This clone was seen repeatedly, ten times or more. The rearrangement links TRBV5-1 to TRBJ2-2; 11 bases are a match to TRBD2. The CDR3 has 17 amino acids. Germline V gene sequence: CDR1 SGHRS, CDR2 YFSETQ. Trimming took 3 bases from V and 6 from J; bases not matched to a gene: 10. CDR3 protein: CASSWSTSGIRSGELFF. In DNA form, the CDR3 reads TGCGCCAGCAGCTGGTCGACTAGCGGGATACGATCCGGGGAGCTGTTTTTT. Variable domain in full (rest from reference TRBV5-1 and TRBJ2-2): KAGVTQTPRYLIKTRGQQVTLSCSPISGHRSVSWYQQTPGQGLQFLFEYFSETQRNKGNFPGRFSGRQFSNSRSEMNVSTLELGDSALYLCASSWSTSGIRSGELFFGEGSRLTVL.

V is TRBV5-1 and J is TRBJ1-1; 9 nucleotides match TRBD1. This CDR3 region has 15 residues. The V gene's germline CDR1 is SGHRS and CDR2 YFSETQ. V trimming: 5 bases; J trimming: 3 bases; junction bases outside the gene matches: 8. CDR3 in DNA: TGCGCCAGCAGTCTCTACAGGGGGCTGGACACTGAAGCTTTCTTT. Its translation: CASSLYRGLDTEAFF.

V usage is TRBV7-9 and J usage is TRBJ2-5, with TRBD1 identical over 7 bases. Germline assignment: CDR1 SEHNR and CDR2 FQNEAQ (reference sequence). This CDR3 has 14 residues. The J segment lost 4 bases and the V segment lost 5 bases, leaving 7 bases of the junction unmatched. The CDR3 is CASSMTGKSETQYF. The CDR3 bases are TGTGCCAGCAGCATGACAGGGAAGTCAGAGACCCAGTACTTC.